This T cell receptor (beta chain) appears in the sequencing data of a study of regulatory T cells in long-lasting Graves disease. Study-wide results and limits: Persistent Graves' patients possessed reduced TCR diversity relative to recently diagnosed ones.

The CDR3 sequence is 14 residues long. Deletions cut 6 bases from V and 4 bases from J, with 17 bases between. Germline loops: CDR1 DFQATT, CDR2 SNEGSKA (reference sequence). Sample time point: newly diagnosed GD, antithyroid drugs for less than 3 months. There was RNA extracted from PBMCs, and the TCR library was made from it. Graves' disease diagnoses followed American Thyroid Association guidelines. In the case of this clonotype: Antigen unknown.

CDR3 regions were amplified by Arm-PCR using iRepertoire HTBI primers to build TCR beta libraries. Under the authors' procedure: Samples jointly harbored roughly 62 TRBV and over 13 TRBJ segments. One entry per CDR3 protein results from TCRdb running MiXCR on the multiplex PCR reads. TCRdb, not the authors, supplied the V and J calls. The sample records approximately 400,000 distinct CDR3 sequences, approximately 15% being singletons. The same data also contributed to another study, on T cells in Graves' hyperthyroidism and ophthalmopathy.

Sequencing was performed on peripheral blood mononuclear cells (PBMCs), taken at new diagnosis, from a patient treated with antithyroid drugs. The rearrangement links TRBV20-1 to TRBJ2-3, with D maybe TRBD1 (7 bases). The receptor was derived from a woman in her thirties or forties with Graves disease. DNA of the CDR3: TGCAGTGCCAAAAGCGGAGGGGGCCCAGATACGCAGTATTTT. Amino acid sequence: CSAKSGGGPDTQYF.